This T cell receptor (beta chain) originates from a study of blood T cells in healthy people across ages. Study-wide findings and caveats: Both naive CD4+ cell counts and diversity were greater in long-lived donors than in aged donors. PBMCs left unsorted prevented a conclusive naive versus antigen-experienced comparison.

This CDR3 is built from 17 residues. Germline lookup yields CDR1 DFQATT and CDR2 SNEGSKA (reference sequence). V gave up 2 bases and J gave up 6 bases; unmatched junction bases: 11. To note about this clonotype: What it recognizes is unknown.

With a J-beta primer mix and a sample-barcoded 5' primer, a second PCR ran roughly 7 to 11 cycles. With 12 random nucleotides, a template-switch adaptor tagged each individual cDNA molecule. MiXCR, applied by TCRdb to the 5' RACE reads, yields one record per CDR3 protein. The sample comprises roughly 680,000 distinct CDR3 sequences, under 65% of which are singletons, and less than 15% rests with the top ten. This chain joins TRBV20-1 and TRBJ2-1; 12 bases agree with TRBD2. The material sequenced was blood. This TCR was recovered from a woman aged 80 or over in good health. DNA for the CDR3: TGCAGTGCTAGAAAAACTAATCGACTAGCGGGAGTCAATGAGCAGTTCTTC. Amino acid sequence: CSARKTNRLAGVNEQFF.